The 10 T cell receptor beta chains reported below all come from one sample, sequenced in a study of T cell responses to AZD1222 COVID-19 vaccine. Only in-frame clones appear in the TCRdb table, and some are missing; sequencing was by immunoSEQ multiplex PCR. The sample consists of around 150,000 clones, about 91% of them appearing once. The starting material was peripheral blood, obtained on day 0 of AZD1222 vaccination. Source of these receptors: an adult in good health.

The chain uses TRBV5-6 and TRBJ1-2; 8 bases align to TRBD1. Per the germline V gene, CDR1 is SGHDT and CDR2 is YYEEEE. V lost 0 bases, J lost 1 base, and 8 bases stayed unmatched. CDR3 length: 17 amino acids. Written as DNA, the CDR3 is TGTGCCAGCAGCTTGGGGACCGGACAGGGCTATAACTATGGCTACACCTTC. Amino acid sequence: CASSLGTGQGYNYGYTF.

The rearrangement uses TRBV5-8 and TRBJ2-7; possible D gene TRBD1, 5 bases. The CDR3 is 15 amino acids. With 3 bases removed from V and 0 bases from J, the gap between germline ends came to 13 bases. Looked up from germline, CDR1 is SGHTS and CDR2 is YDEGEE. The CDR3 here is CASSSDSLSSYEQYF. Written as DNA, the CDR3 is TGTGCCAGCAGCTCCGACAGTCTGAGCTCCTACGAGCAGTACTTC. Complete variable domain (other parts from reference TRBV5-8 and TRBJ2-7): EAGVTQSPTHLIKTRGQQATLRCSPISGHTSVYWYQQALGLGLQFLLWYDEGEERNRGNFPPRFSGRQFPNYSSELNVNALELEDSALYLCASSSDSLSSYEQYFGPGTRLTVT.

This sequence joins TRBV27 and TRBJ2-3; D may correspond to TRBD1 or TRBD2 (5 bases each). The CDR3 loop spans 12 amino acids. V dropped 4 bases and J dropped 11 bases, with 13 bases sitting between them. Germline CDR1 and CDR2: MNHEY and SMNVEV (reference sequence). The CDR3 DNA sequence: TGTGCCAGCAGTTCCGGACGGGACGGGCAGTATTTT. It encodes CASSSGRDGQYF.

The rearrangement joins TRBV25-1 to TRBJ1-6; no definite D call. This CDR3 spans 13 amino acids. Deletions cut 6 bases from V and 5 bases from J, with 8 bases between. Germline CDR1 and CDR2: MGHDK and SYGVNS. In nucleotides, the CDR3 is TGTGCCAGCAGGTGGAGGGATAATTCACCCCTCCACTTT. Translating it yields CASRWRDNSPLHF.

This sequence joins TRBV11-1 and TRBJ2-7, with D uncertain. There are 15 residues in the CDR3. Trimming removed 5 bases at V and 7 bases at J, with 21 bases between. Germline CDR1 and CDR2: SGHAT and FQDESV (reference sequence). Written as DNA, the CDR3 is TGTGCCAGCAGCCCGTCCTTCGCCCCATCTCGGGAGCAGTACTTC. It translates to CASSPSFAPSREQYF.

The chain uses TRBV19 and TRBJ1-2; D is undetermined. Germline CDR1 is LNHDA and CDR2 is SQIVND (reference sequence). With 6 bases removed from V and 8 bases from J, the gap between germline ends came to 13 bases. The CDR3 contains 12 residues. The CDR3 nucleotides read TGTGCCAGTAGCAGTGCCGGGTCCGGCTACACCTTC. Amino acids: CASSSAGSGYTF.

The chain recombines TRBV5-1 with TRBJ2-7; D may be TRBD2 (6 bases). This CDR3 has 16 residues. Trimming took off 5 bases at V and 4 bases at J, with 22 bases between the two ends. Germline V lookup: CDR1 SGHRS, CDR2 YFSETQ. The chain's CDR3 is CASSVDGGFTTYEQYF. Here the CDR3 DNA reads TGCGCCAGCAGTGTGGATGGGGGGTTCACCACTTACGAGCAGTACTTC. Supplemented by reference TRBV5-1 and TRBJ2-7, the full variable domain reads KAGVTQTPRYLIKTRGQQVTLSCSPISGHRSVSWYQQTPGQGLQFLFEYFSETQRNKGNFPGRFSGRQFSNSRSEMNVSTLELGDSALYLCASSVDGGFTTYEQYFGPGTRLTVT.

This rearrangement joins TRBV27 to TRBJ2-1, with 9 bases fitting TRBD2. Germline V lookup: CDR1 MNHEY, CDR2 SMNVEV (reference sequence). Trimming took 1 base from V and 8 from J; bases not matched to a gene: 9. The CDR3 spans 16 residues. CDR3 residues: CASSLFGGRASDEQFF. For the CDR3, the DNA is TGTGCCAGCAGTTTATTCGGCGGGAGGGCCTCGGATGAGCAGTTCTTC.

The V gene is TRBV11-2, the J gene TRBJ2-1; possibly TRBD2 for D (6 bases). V dropped 2 bases and J dropped 10 bases, with 15 bases sitting between them. CDR1 SGHAT and CDR2 FQNNGV come from the germline V gene. The CDR3 consists of 14 residues. The CDR3 sequence is CASSLKRERGEQFF. DNA of the CDR3: TGTGCCAGCAGCTTAAAACGGGAGCGTGGGGAGCAGTTCTTC.

The chain recombines TRBV7-9 with TRBJ1-1; D is possibly TRBD1 (6 bases). CDR1 is SEHNR and CDR2 is FQNEAQ in the germline V gene (reference sequence). There are 15 residues in the CDR3. Trimming shortened V by 1 base and J by 0 bases, and 9 bases separated the two germline ends. As DNA, the CDR3 is TGTGCCAGCAGCTTAGAGCAGGGGATGAACACTGAAGCTTTCTTT. Amino acids: CASSLEQGMNTEAFF.